A selection of T cell receptor beta chains follows, all from one sample in a study of blood T cell repertoires in COVID-19. The repertoire was sequenced with immunoSEQ multiplex PCR; TCRdb's copy has only in-frame clones and lacks some. The sample lists approximately 130,000 clones; 75% to 90% were seen once. Sequenced input: PBMCs or T cells enriched from blood (not recorded which). The receptors derive from a young man who had recovered from COVID-19. Each CDR3 is given with its conserved first and last residue. The D gene is left open where the match is weak. The size entry is marked missing in some rows and otherwise reads once, few, many or a size class.

abundance	v_gene	d_gene	j_gene	CDR3nt	CDR3aa
NA	TRBV4-2	NA	TRBJ1-5	TGTGCCAGCAGCCAAGATGAAGGACTCAGAAATCAGCCCCAGCATTTT	CASSQDEGLRNQPQHF
NA	TRBV5-5	NA	TRBJ1-2	TGTGCCAGCAGCTTGGATATTAACTATGGCTACACCTTC	CASSLDINYGYTF
NA	TRBV4-1	NA	TRBJ1-4	TGCGCCAGCAGACAGGTTAACGATGAAAAACTGTTTTTT	CASRQVNDEKLFF
NA	TRBV14	TRBD1	TRBJ2-1	TGTGCCAGCAGCCAAGAGGGGACAGGGCTCGGTGAGCAGTTCTTC	CASSQEGTGLGEQFF
NA	TRBV25-1	NA	TRBJ2-5	TGTGCCAGCAGTGAATGGAGGGGGGGACAAGAGACCCAGTACTTC	CASSEWRGGQETQYF
NA	TRBV4-1	NA	TRBJ1-1	TGCGCCAGCAGCCAAGAAGGAACAGCCCGAAACACTGAAGCTTTCTTT	CASSQEGTARNTEAFF
NA	TRBV28	NA	TRBJ1-2	TGTGCCAGCAGTTTAATTCGTCCCGCGGCCGTGGTGGGGAGGGGCTACACCTTC	CASSLIRPAAVVGRGYTF
NA	TRBV2	TRBD1	TRBJ2-5	TGTGCCAGCTGCCCAAGGACAGGGGCGGGAGAGACCCAGTACTTC	CASCPRTGAGETQYF
NA	TRBV4-2	TRBD2	TRBJ2-2	TGTGCCAGCAGCCCACCCTTACTAGCGACGAACACCGGGGAGCTGTTTTTT	CASSPPLLATNTGELFF
NA	TRBV11-2	TRBD1	TRBJ1-4	TGTGCCAGCAGCTTAGTAGGGACAGGGGGAACTAATGAAAAACTGTTTTTT	CASSLVGTGGTNEKLFF
NA	TRBV5-1	TRBD1	TRBJ2-5	TGCGCCAGCAGCACGACAGGGGGAGCGGAGACCCAGTACTTC	CASSTTGGAETQYF
NA	TRBV19	NA	TRBJ1-5	TGTGCCAGTAGTATAGGGGCAGCTCATAGCAATCAGCCCCAGCATTTT	CASSIGAAHSNQPQHF
NA	TRBV6-5	TRBD2	TRBJ2-1	TGTGCCAGCAGACGACTAGCGGGAGTGGATGAGCAGTTCTTC	CASRRLAGVDEQFF
NA	TRBV18	NA	TRBJ2-2	TGTGCCAGCTCACCTCGGGAGGGGGCCGACACCGGGGAGCTGTTTTTT	CASSPREGADTGELFF
few	TRBV4-2	NA	TRBJ1-1	TGTGCCAGCAGCCAAGTTGGAGGCATGAACACTGAAGCTTTCTTT	CASSQVGGMNTEAFF
once	TRBV19	NA	TRBJ1-2	TGTGCCAGTAGTAGATCAGGGGCGGAGTATGGCTACACCTTC	CASSRSGAEYGYTF
NA	TRBV12-3/TRBV12-4	TRBD2	TRBJ2-7	TGTGCCAGCACTCTGGGAGGGCGCGAGCAGTACTTC	CASTLGGREQYF
NA	TRBV5-1	NA	TRBJ2-5	TGCGCCAGCAGCTTGTACCAGGGCCAAGAGACCCAGTACTTC	CASSLYQGQETQYF
NA	TRBV5-1	TRBD1	TRBJ2-4	TGCGCCAGCAGCCTAGGGGGCACCCCAAACATTCAGTACTTC	CASSLGGTPNIQYF
NA	TRBV19	TRBD2	TRBJ2-1	TGTGCCAGTAGCCCGGGACTAGCGGGGTACAATGAGCAGTTCTTC	CASSPGLAGYNEQFF
NA	TRBV18	NA	TRBJ2-3	TGTGCCAGCTCACCACTTATCTCCCGGACTTTCCTTTCTAGCGTAGATACGCAGTATTTT	CASSPLISRTFLSSVDTQYF
NA	TRBV5-4	NA	TRBJ2-7	TGTGCCAGCAGCCCAGGGGTCCAGGCCTACGAGCAGTACTTC	CASSPGVQAYEQYF
NA	TRBV2	NA	TRBJ1-5	TGTGCCAGCAGTGAAGTAGGAGGTCCAGGGGAGCCCCAGCATTTT	CASSEVGGPGEPQHF
NA	TRBV5-1	NA	TRBJ1-1	TGCGCCAGCAGCCCCGCTCGTGAAGTAGCTTATGGTGGAGCTTTCTTT	CASSPAREVAYGGAFF
NA	TRBV29-1	NA	TRBJ1-2	TGCAGCGTTGCCTCCGAGGCTAACTATGGCTACACCTTC	CSVASEANYGYTF
NA	TRBV4-1	NA	TRBJ1-5	TGCGCCAGCAGCCAAGAAGTCAGGGAACAGCCCCAGCATTTT	CASSQEVREQPQHF
NA	TRBV9	TRBD1	TRBJ2-2	TGTGCCAGCAGCGCGGACAGGGGGCCGATCACCGGGGAGCTGTTTTTT	CASSADRGPITGELFF